This T cell receptor beta chain emerged from a study of blood T cell repertoires in COVID-19. Produced via immunoSEQ multiplex PCR; TCRdb's table is partial and in-frame only. This table has roughly 160,000 clones, roughly 90% appearing once. J was trimmed by 6 bases and V by 6 bases; bases with no gene match: 5. The V gene's germline CDR1 is SQVTM and CDR2 ANQGSEA. This CDR3 has 12 residues. This chain uses TRBV29-1 with TRBJ1-2; 9 nucleotides agree with TRBD1. Sequenced sample: peripheral blood. This receptor was identified in a man in his forties or fifties with acute or convalescent COVID-19. The CDR3 nucleotides read TGCAGCGTGGGGGACAGGGACGATGGCTACACCTTC. Its protein product is CSVGDRDDGYTF.